The sequence of this T cell receptor (beta chain) was determined in a study of blood T cells in healthy people across ages. Regarding the study as a whole: A roughly linear fall in TCR beta diversity per million T cells was seen with increasing age.

A J-beta primer mix and a sample-barcoded 5' primer were used in a second PCR of roughly 6 to 11 cycles. Every individual sample yielded 2.5 million or more paired-end reads (each containing CDR3). MiXCR, applied by TCRdb to the 5' RACE reads, yields one record per CDR3 protein. The sample contains approximately 830,000 distinct CDR3 sequences, under 80% of which appear only once. V lost 0 bases to trimming and J lost 2 bases, with 13 bases between them. From germline, CDR1 is DFQATT and CDR2 SNEGSKA (reference sequence). This CDR3 has 15 residues. For this clonotype: What it binds is not known.

The chain is built from TRBV20-1 and TRBJ1-2; D possibly corresponds to TRBD1 (5 bases). The sequence derives from a man aged 30 to 45 in good health. Sequenced material: blood. The CDR3 sequence is CSARDGGGSNYGYTF. The CDR3 nucleotides read TGCAGTGCTAGAGATGGGGGGGGTTCGAACTATGGCTACACCTTC.